The T cell receptor beta chain described here comes from a study of blood T cell repertoires in COVID-19. Study-level background: Acute and convalescent COVID-19 specimens originated in the United States, Italy and Spain. T cells, B-cell-depleted T cells, or PBMCs supplied cDNA or gDNA.

The table came from immunoSEQ multiplex PCR; TCRdb's copy has only in-frame clones and leaves some out. The sample lists 130,000 or so clones, about 91% occurring once. The CDR3 runs 18 residues. Trimming removed 8 bases at V and 4 bases at J, with 27 bases between. Germline V gives CDR1 SNHLY, CDR2 FYNNEI. The V gene is TRBV2, the J gene TRBJ2-4; D is possibly TRBD2 (6 bases). This clonotype was obtained from a man over 45 with acute or convalescent COVID-19. Input material: peripheral blood. The CDR3 coding sequence is TGTGCCAGCGTGAGCTTTCTCTATAACCGGGAGTCAAAAAACATTCAGTACTTC. The encoded protein is CASVSFLYNRESKNIQYF.